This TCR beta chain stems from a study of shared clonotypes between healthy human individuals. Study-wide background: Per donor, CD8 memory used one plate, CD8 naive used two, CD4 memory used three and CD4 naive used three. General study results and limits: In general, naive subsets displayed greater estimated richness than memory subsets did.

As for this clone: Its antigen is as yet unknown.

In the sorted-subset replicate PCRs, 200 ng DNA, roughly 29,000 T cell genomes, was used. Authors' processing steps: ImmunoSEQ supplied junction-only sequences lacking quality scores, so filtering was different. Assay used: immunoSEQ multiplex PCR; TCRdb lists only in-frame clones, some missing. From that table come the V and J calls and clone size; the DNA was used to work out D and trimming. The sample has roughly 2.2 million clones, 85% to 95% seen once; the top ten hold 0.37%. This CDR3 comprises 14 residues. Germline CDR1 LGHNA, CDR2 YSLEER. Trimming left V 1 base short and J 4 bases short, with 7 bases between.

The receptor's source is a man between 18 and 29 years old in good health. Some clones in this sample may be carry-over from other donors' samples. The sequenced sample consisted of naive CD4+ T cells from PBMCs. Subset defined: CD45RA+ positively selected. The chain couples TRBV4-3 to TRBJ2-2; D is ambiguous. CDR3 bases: TGCGCCAGCAGCCAAGTCCGAAGCACCGGGGAGCTGTTTTTT. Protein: CASSQVRSTGELFF.